The 32 T cell receptor beta chains in this list originate from one sample, sequenced in a study of blood T cell repertoires in COVID-19. TCRdb keeps only in-frame clones here, not all; method: immunoSEQ multiplex PCR. The table includes about 120,000 clones, 87% detected once. The sample comprised peripheral blood. These receptors were obtained from a human donor in a cohort sampled during active COVID-19.

V usage is TRBV30 and J usage is TRBJ1-2; 7 bases line up with TRBD1. CDR1 and CDR2 from the germline V gene are GTSNPN and SVGIG (reference sequence). This CDR3 has 19 amino acids. Trimming cost V 0 bases and J 2 bases; bases outside gene matches: 18. This chain's CDR3 is CAWSVWRQGGLWSNYGYTF. The CDR3, as DNA: TGTGCCTGGAGTGTATGGCGTCAGGGGGGCTTGTGGTCGAACTATGGCTACACCTTC.

The chain joins TRBV19 to TRBJ2-3; 8 nucleotides align to TRBD2. V lost 5 bases and J lost 5; bases outside the gene matches: 6. The CDR3 totals 14 residues. Germline V gene data show CDR1 as LNHDA and CDR2 as SQIVND (reference sequence). As DNA, the CDR3 is TGTGCCAGTAGTGACGGGAGGGCCTTAGATACGCAGTATTTT. This encodes CASSDGRALDTQYF.

V gene TRBV13 combines with J gene TRBJ1-3; D call uncertain. Germline CDR1 and CDR2: PRHDT and FYEKMQ (reference sequence). V was clipped by 4 bases and J by 2 bases, with 12 bases between them. The CDR3 totals 15 residues. The CDR3 here is CASSSRGGTGNTIYF. The CDR3 nucleotides are TGTGCCAGCAGCTCCAGAGGAGGGACTGGAAACACCATATATTTT. The complete variable domain, with remaining parts taken from reference TRBV13 and TRBJ1-3, reads AAGVIQSPRHLIKEKRETATLKCYPIPRHDTVYWYQQGPGQDPQFLISFYEKMQSDKGSIPDRFSAQQFSDYHSELNMSSLELGDSALYFCASSSRGGTGNTIYFGEGSWLTVV.

This sequence joins TRBV18 and TRBJ2-6; 7 nucleotides line up with TRBD1. The CDR3 covers 18 residues. Germline loops: CDR1 KGHSH, CDR2 LQKENI. The V and J ends lost 3 bases and 0 bases, in that order; junction bases with no gene match: 8. CDR3 in amino acids: CASSPRQGSYSGANVLTF. DNA of the CDR3: TGTGCCAGCTCACCCCGACAGGGATCCTACTCTGGGGCCAACGTCCTGACTTTC.

The chain links TRBV5-6 to TRBJ1-6; D is uncertain. The V and J ends lost 5 bases and 4 bases respectively, with 16 bases between them. This CDR3 contains 16 residues. Germline assignment: CDR1 SGHDT and CDR2 YYEEEE. The CDR3 bases are TGTGCCAGCAGTTTTTCTCGGACGGGGTATAATTCACCCCTCCACTTT. It encodes CASSFSRTGYNSPLHF.

J is TRBJ2-3 and V is TRBV2, with 10 bases identical to TRBD2. The V segment lost 7 bases and the J segment 4 bases; nucleotides outside the gene matches: 8. This CDR3 has 15 residues. In germline, CDR1 is SNHLY, CDR2 FYNNEI. The CDR3 spells CASTLPLAGADTQYF. DNA of the CDR3: TGTGCCAGCACGCTCCCTCTAGCGGGGGCAGATACGCAGTATTTT.

V is TRBV4-3 and J is TRBJ2-7; TRBD1 might be the D (5 bases). The CDR3 has 15 residues. Trimming took 1 base from V and 3 from J, leaving 13 bases between them. Germline-derived CDR1 and CDR2 are LGHNA and YSLEER. The CDR3 nucleotides are TGCGCCAGCAGCCAAGCATGGTTAGGGGACTACGAGCAGTACTTC. Protein: CASSQAWLGDYEQYF.

The rearrangement links TRBV7-9 to TRBJ1-2, with TRBD1 matching 8 bases. V shed 5 bases and J 7 bases; nucleotides not matched to a gene: 9. This CDR3 spans 14 amino acids. CDR1 SEHNR and CDR2 FQNEAQ come from the germline V gene (reference sequence). CDR3 region: CASSVTQGASGYTF. The CDR3 bases are TGTGCCAGCAGCGTCACTCAGGGGGCGAGTGGCTACACCTTC.

The V gene is TRBV5-4, the J gene TRBJ2-2, with 9 bases matching TRBD2. The CDR3 consists of 15 residues. Germline V gene sequence: CDR1 SGHNT, CDR2 YYREEE (reference sequence). V lost 4 bases, J lost 4 bases, and 5 bases stayed unmatched. The CDR3 loop is CASSLRTSVTGELFF. The CDR3 nucleotides are TGTGCCAGCAGCCTGAGGACTAGCGTCACCGGGGAGCTGTTTTTT.

This chain connects TRBV19 to TRBJ2-2; 11 bases match TRBD2. Per the germline V gene, CDR1 is LNHDA and CDR2 is SQIVND (reference sequence). Trimming cost V 6 bases and J 5 bases; bases outside gene matches: 11. The CDR3 is 17 residues long. The CDR3 coding sequence is TGTGCCAGTAGCCCCATAGCGGGAGGGCCGGGGACCGGGGAGCTGTTTTTT. The encoded protein is CASSPIAGGPGTGELFF.

The V call is TRBV11-3, the J call TRBJ2-2, with D perhaps matching TRBD2 (6 bases). V lost 4 bases and J 3 bases, leaving 18 bases between the germline ends. CDR1 is SGHNT and CDR2 is YENEEA in the germline V gene. The CDR3 has 17 amino acids. The CDR3 is CASSSKIGGWDTGELFF. CDR3 DNA sequence: TGTGCCAGCAGCTCAAAAATTGGGGGGTGGGACACCGGGGAGCTGTTTTTT.

The chain combines TRBV6-5 with TRBJ2-7; D uncertain. Germline CDR1 reads MNHEY; CDR2 reads SVGAGI. CDR3 length: 14 residues. The ends were cut back, 7 bases at V and 2 bases at J, with 15 bases in the middle. The CDR3 loop reads CASTFLARTYEQYF. In nucleotides, the CDR3 is TGTGCCAGCACCTTCCTGGCCAGAACCTACGAGCAGTACTTC.

The chain carries TRBV6-1 and TRBJ2-3; possibly TRBD2 for D (6 bases). The CDR3 has 16 amino acids. With 2 bases removed from V and 7 bases from J, the gap between germline ends came to 19 bases. The germline CDR1 and CDR2 sequences are MNHNS and SASEGT. The CDR3 reads CASSESPSVGGYTQYF. CDR3 in DNA: TGTGCCAGCAGTGAAAGCCCTAGCGTGGGTGGGTATACGCAGTATTTT.

V is TRBV2 and J is TRBJ2-1, with 12 positions matching TRBD2. V lost 4 bases to trimming and J lost 4 bases; unmatched junction nucleotides: 2. Germline values: CDR1 SNHLY, CDR2 FYNNEI. This CDR3 has 15 residues. Written as DNA, the CDR3 is TGTGCCAGCAGTGGGACTAGCGGGGCTTACAATGAGCAGTTCTTC. It encodes CASSGTSGAYNEQFF.

This rearrangement joins TRBV5-6 to TRBJ2-1; 9 bases fit TRBD1. In germline, CDR1 is SGHDT, CDR2 YYEEEE. V was clipped by 3 bases and J by 5 bases; unmatched bases: 15. The CDR3 is 18 amino acids. CDR3 residues: CASSSLGTGFRKHNEQFF. In DNA, the CDR3 is TGTGCCAGCAGCTCACTCGGGACAGGGTTTAGAAAACACAATGAGCAGTTCTTC.

The CDR3 sequence is CASSTGTGIGNSPLHF. Here the CDR3 DNA reads TGTGCCAGCAGCACCGGGACAGGGATAGGTAATTCACCCCTCCACTTT. The chain links TRBV2 to TRBJ1-6; the match to TRBD1 covers 9 bases. The V segment lost 6 bases and the J segment 6 bases; nucleotides outside the gene matches: 9. The V gene's germline CDR1 is SNHLY and CDR2 FYNNEI. The CDR3 loop spans 16 amino acids.

V usage is TRBV5-1 and J usage is TRBJ1-4, with TRBD1 matching 10 bases. V shed 4 bases and J 8 bases; nucleotides not matched to a gene: 11. This CDR3 is 16 amino acids long. Germline assignment: CDR1 SGHRS and CDR2 YFSETQ. As DNA, the CDR3 is TGCGCCAGCAGCCCCCCCTCGGGGACAGGGGACGAAAAACTGTTTTTT. This gives the protein CASSPPSGTGDEKLFF.

The V gene is TRBV28, the J gene TRBJ2-3, with D hard to call. This CDR3 has 13 residues. Germline V gene data show CDR1 as MDHEN and CDR2 as SYDVKM. Trimming stripped 7 bases from V and 0 bases from J, with 8 bases between. DNA of the CDR3: TGTGCCAGCATGCGGAAAAGCACAGATACGCAGTATTTT. Amino acids: CASMRKSTDTQYF.

The chain joins TRBV3-1 (or the pseudogene TRBV3-2) to TRBJ2-1; a possible D gene is TRBD1 (6 bases). CDR3 length equals 14 residues. From germline, CDR1 is LGHDT and CDR2 YNNKEL (reference sequence). V shed 1 base and J shed 6 bases, with 10 bases lying between them. Here the CDR3 reads CASSQGEGGNEQFF. As DNA, the CDR3 is TGTGCCAGCAGCCAAGGCGAAGGGGGCAATGAGCAGTTCTTC.

V and J are TRBV27 and TRBJ2-1; 15 bases map to TRBD2. This CDR3 has 18 residues. Germline trimming cut 5 bases from V and 2 bases from J; bases unmatched to any gene: 7. The germline CDR1 and CDR2 sequences are MNHEY and SMNVEV (reference sequence). CDR3 region: CASSKGLAGGRTYNEQFF. As DNA, the CDR3 is TGTGCCAGCAGTAAGGGACTAGCGGGAGGCCGAACCTACAATGAGCAGTTCTTC.

The chain has TRBV4-1 and TRBJ1-5; maybe TRBD1 (5 bases). Germline CDR1 and CDR2: MGHRA and YSYEKL. Trimming removed 3 bases at V and 6 bases at J, with 18 bases between. This CDR3 contains 16 residues. The CDR3 loop reads CASSQTSSRVAQPQHF. The CDR3, as DNA: TGCGCCAGCAGCCAGACCTCTTCCAGGGTTGCTCAGCCCCAGCATTTT.

This clone appeared once. This chain joins TRBV7-9 and TRBJ1-1; possibly TRBD1 for D (5 bases). The CDR3 length is 16 residues. Trimming pared 5 bases from V and 0 bases from J, leaving 16 bases between. Germline V gene sequence: CDR1 SEHNR, CDR2 FQNEAQ (reference sequence). In nucleotides, the CDR3 is TGTGCCAGCAGCCTTAGCTTTACAGGCCTGAACACTGAAGCTTTCTTT. Its protein product is CASSLSFTGLNTEAFF.

The chain links TRBV6-1 to TRBJ1-2; TRBD1 is a possible D gene (5 bases). The germline CDR1 and CDR2 sequences are MNHNS and SASEGT. Trimming took off 2 bases at V and 4 bases at J, with 11 bases between the two ends. There are 14 residues in the CDR3. The DNA for the CDR3 is TGTGCCAGCAGTGAAACCGACAGACCCTATGGCTACACCTTC. It translates to CASSETDRPYGYTF.

The CDR3, as DNA: TGTGCCTGGAGTGTAAGGGTAGCGGGGAGGGAGCAGTTCTTC. Amino acids: CAWSVRVAGREQFF. The chain recombines TRBV30 with TRBJ2-1; 8 bases line up with TRBD2. Germline loops: CDR1 GTSNPN, CDR2 SVGIG (reference sequence). CDR3 length: 14 residues. The junction had 8 bases not matched to a gene; V was cut back by 0 bases and J by 10 bases.

The chain links TRBV5-4 to TRBJ2-3; 7 positions agree with TRBD2. The CDR3 length is 14 residues. J gave up 3 bases and V 6 bases, and 7 bases lay outside the gene matches. Germline V lookup: CDR1 SGHNT, CDR2 YYREEE (reference sequence). The CDR3 DNA reads as TGTGCCAGCATCATGAACGGGGGGACAGATACGCAGTATTTT. It is translated as CASIMNGGTDTQYF.

This chain links TRBV7-9 with TRBJ2-1; 10 bases match TRBD2. This CDR3 region has 19 residues. Losses at the gene ends were 0 bases for V and 4 bases for J; bases not matched to a gene: 12. Germline CDR1 SEHNR, CDR2 FQNEAQ (reference sequence). CDR3 loop: CASSLAAGGSPSSYNEQFF. In DNA form, the CDR3 reads TGTGCCAGCAGCTTAGCAGCGGGAGGGTCCCCTTCCTCATACAATGAGCAGTTCTTC.

The CDR3 bases are TGTGCCAGCAGTTTAGGACTTGGCACAGATACGCAGTATTTT. It is translated as CASSLGLGTDTQYF. The J gene is TRBJ2-3, the V gene TRBV5-6; possibly TRBD2 for D (5 bases). V lost 5 bases and J 1 base, leaving 11 bases between the germline ends. The CDR3 sequence is 14 residues long. The germline gives CDR1 SGHDT, CDR2 YYEEEE.

The chain combines TRBV6-2 or TRBV6-3 with TRBJ1-4; TRBD1 matches 8 bases. This CDR3 is built from 15 residues. Germline V gene sequence: CDR1 MNHEY, CDR2 SVGEGT. Germline trimming cut 6 bases from V and 7 bases from J; bases unmatched to any gene: 10. The CDR3 spells CASSLPTGGREKLFF. The DNA of the CDR3 is TGTGCCAGCAGCCTCCCAACAGGGGGTCGTGAAAAACTGTTTTTT.

The rearrangement links TRBV14 to TRBJ2-7; weak D call: TRBD1 (5 bases). CDR3 length equals 15 residues. From germline, CDR1 is SGHDN and CDR2 FVKESK. Trimming stripped 3 bases from V and 4 bases from J, with 16 bases between. The DNA of the CDR3 is TGTGCCAGCAGCCAGGGATGGGGCGCGGTGTACGAGCAGTACTTC. It is translated as CASSQGWGAVYEQYF.

This chain connects TRBV7-8 to TRBJ1-3, with D unresolved. From germline, CDR1 is SGHVS and CDR2 FQNEAQ. CDR3 length: 13 amino acids. The V and J ends lost 1 base and 5 bases respectively, with 6 bases between them. The CDR3: CASSLEQRNTIYF. The DNA for the CDR3 is TGTGCCAGCAGCTTAGAACAGAGAAACACCATATATTTT.

The chain couples TRBV30 to TRBJ2-3, with D unclear. V was trimmed by 0 bases and J by 3 bases, leaving 16 bases between them. Germline V gene sequence: CDR1 GTSNPN, CDR2 SVGIG (reference sequence). There are 16 residues in the CDR3. The CDR3 DNA reads TGTGCCTGGAGTGTAGTGGGCAGGCCAGGAACAGATACGCAGTATTTT. Translation gives CAWSVVGRPGTDTQYF.

The chain uses TRBV28 and TRBJ2-5; D possibly corresponds to TRBD2 (6 bases). CDR1 is MDHEN and CDR2 is SYDVKM in the germline V gene. V lost 7 bases, J lost 0 bases, and 24 bases lay in between. The CDR3 consists of 18 residues. The CDR3 loop is CASTAGWRDFSYQETQYF. The CDR3 DNA sequence: TGTGCCAGCACCGCTGGCTGGCGGGATTTCTCGTACCAAGAGACCCAGTACTTC.